What follows is one T cell receptor (beta chain) and its context. Antigen: not known. This sample is drawn from a study of beta chain features in type 1 diabetes. Of the isolated RNA, all was reverse transcribed, and so the sequenced material was expressed TCRB transcripts. Assay used: immunoSEQ multiplex PCR; TCRdb lists only in-frame clones, some missing. This sample carries 900,000 or so clones, around a sixth of them seen once, and the ten largest clones take around 0.02%. Regarding the study as a whole: Naive, central memory and Treg TCRB repertoires seemed to resemble each other more closely in patients than they did in healthy donors.

The sequencing sample was made of naive CD4+ T cells from blood. This sequence originates from a woman aged 18-30 years in good health.

This CDR3 is CASSLFVRGTGELFF. In DNA form, the CDR3 reads TGTGCCAGCAGCTTATTCGTCAGGGGTACCGGGGAGCTGTTTTTT. This rearrangement joins TRBV7-2 to TRBJ2-2; D may be TRBD1 (6 bases). The ends were cut back, 2 bases at V and 5 bases at J, with 12 bases in the middle. Germline V lookup: CDR1 SGHTA, CDR2 FQGNSA. The CDR3 is made up of 15 amino acids. The variable domain in full, with the rest retrieved from reference TRBV7-2 and TRBJ2-2, is GAGVSQSPSNKVTEKGKDVELRCDPISGHTALYWYRQSLGQGLEFLIYFQGNSAPDKSGLPSDRFSAERTGGSVSTLTIQRTQQEDSAVYLCASSLFVRGTGELFFGEGSRLTVL.